Listed here is a single T cell receptor beta chain. Its antigen is as yet unknown. The read stops 3 residues short of the end of the CDR3; the missing end is completed from the germline J gene. The CDR3 extends over 17 amino acids. Per the germline V gene, CDR1 is MGHRA and CDR2 is YSYEKL. Trimming at V came to 3 bases and at J to 3 bases, leaving 10 bases not matched to a gene. This sample is drawn from a study of T cells in women clearing cervical HPV infection. Across the study: Women with histologically confirmed HPV16-related CIN3 or worse, 2 with invasive cancer, served as cases. Study-wide results and caveats: CIN3+ cases had significantly higher TCR richness than controls; evenness did not differ.

MY09/MY11 PCR detected cervical HPV DNA; dot-blot assigned genotypes. Profiling relied on immunoSEQ multiplex PCR, and the TCRdb table lists in-frame clones only, not all of them. This sample's table reports fewer than 30,000 clones. The sequence was collected from a woman between 18 and 69 years old with a cervical HPV16 infection that either progressed to CIN3+ or cleared (not recorded which). The specimen was blood buffy coat. This chain links TRBV4-1 with TRBJ2-7; 11 bases match TRBD2. Incomplete CDR3 DNA: TGCGCCAGCAGCCAGACAACTAGCGGGAGTGGGTACTACGAG. Its translation is CASSQTTSGSGYYE. The whole CDR3 protein is CASSQTTSGSGYYEQYF.